This T cell receptor (beta chain) was sequenced for a study of read filtering for tumor transcriptome and immune sequencing. Study details: The cohort had some 16 men and approximately 13 women aged about 47 to 80, mean about 67 years. By R-ISS, stages I, II and III held around 8, 16 and 7 patients.

Molecular barcoded adaptors covering alpha/delta and beta/gamma chains were used on approximately 400 ng RNA. One entry per CDR3 protein results from TCRdb running MiXCR on the reads. The sample has about 62,000 distinct CDR3 sequences, roughly 19% seen once; the top ten hold around 9.9%. Remarks on this clonotype: Its antigen is unidentified.

Study-level results: RNA-seq captured clonotypes less deeply and reliably than IR-seq.

The source material was a population of CD138-negative cells sorted from bone marrow. This sequence was found in a donor at least 40 years old with multiple myeloma.

CDR3 in DNA: TGCAGCGGTCGTGCATATCTAGCGGGGTACAATGAGCAGTTCTTC. It is translated as CSGRAYLAGYNEQFF. The chain recombines TRBV29-1 with TRBJ2-1; TRBD2 matches 9 bases. With V trimmed by 7 bases and J by 4 bases, 11 bases remained unmatched. CDR3 length: 15 residues. CDR1 is SQVTM and CDR2 is ANQGSEA in the germline V gene.